This passage covers 20 T cell receptor beta chains from one sample sequenced in a study of T cells expressing NK-cell markers. Using the 5' RACE reads, TCRdb records one entry per CDR3 protein without DNA. The table for this sample gives thousands of distinct CDR3 sequences. Sequencing used blood T cells: a sorted CD56 or NKG2C T cell subset, CD4+ or CD8+ T cells, or bulk PBMC T cells (not recorded which). All receptors derive from a man in his late teens or twenties in good health.

V and J are TRBV7-2 and TRBJ2-7; TCRdb indicates TRBD2, and absent DNA this call remains unverified. The germline V gene encodes CDR1 SGHTA and CDR2 FQGNSA. CDR3 length: 16 amino acids. Here the CDR3 reads CASSLEVLAGGGEQYF.

The V and J genes are TRBV28 and TRBJ2-7; the TRBD2 assignment by TCRdb is unverifiable without DNA. Germline values: CDR1 MDHEN, CDR2 SYDVKM. The CDR3 consists of 16 residues. CDR3 sequence reads: CASSHRGAGGPDEQYF.

The CDR3: CSARELAGGNYEQYF. This rearrangement joins TRBV20-1 to TRBJ2-7; TCRdb selects TRBD2, and the lack of DNA leaves this call unchecked. The V gene's germline CDR1 is DFQATT and CDR2 SNEGSKA (reference sequence). This CDR3 has 15 residues.

The chain combines TRBV20-1 with TRBJ2-3; the TCRdb call, TRBD1, lacks DNA for checking. Germline V lookup: CDR1 DFQATT, CDR2 SNEGSKA (reference sequence). There are 15 residues in the CDR3. CDR3 in amino acids: CSVLDRDRGFNTQYF.

The chain links TRBV27 to TRBJ2-3; TCRdb selects TRBD1, and the lack of DNA leaves this call unchecked. This CDR3 has 15 residues. Looked up from germline, CDR1 is MNHEY and CDR2 is SMNVEV (reference sequence). This CDR3 reads CASSLFLAPIDTQYF.

Considering frequency, this clonotype is medium-sized (0.01 to 0.1%). V is TRBV5-5 and J is TRBJ2-7; no DNA is available, so the TRBD1 call from TCRdb remains unchecked. Germline CDR1 and CDR2: SGHKS and YYEKEE (reference sequence). This CDR3 is built from 16 residues. CDR3 protein: CASSGPGQGVSYEQYF.

The V call is TRBV29-1, the J call TRBJ1-1. The CDR3 runs 11 residues. Germline V gives CDR1 SQVTM, CDR2 ANQGSEA. The CDR3 spells CSVGQNTEAFF.

This chain links TRBV19 with TRBJ1-5; the TRBD1 assignment by TCRdb is unverifiable without DNA. The germline CDR1 and CDR2 sequences are LNHDA and SQIVND (reference sequence). CDR3 length: 13 amino acids. The CDR3 loop reads CASSMGARQPQHF.

This chain links TRBV10-3 with TRBJ2-5; checking the TCRdb D call of TRBD1 is not possible without DNA. Germline CDR1 and CDR2: ENHRY and SYGVKD. The CDR3 covers 15 residues. The CDR3 loop reads CAIRIGQGDAETQYF.

The chain recombines TRBV20-1 with TRBJ2-5; TCRdb designates TRBD1, a call that cannot be tested without DNA. Germline V gene sequence: CDR1 DFQATT, CDR2 SNEGSKA (reference sequence). This CDR3 is 17 amino acids long. CDR3 in amino acids: CSARYPGQGRMRETQYF.

The rearrangement uses TRBV23-1 and TRBJ1-1; the TRBD1 assignment by TCRdb is unverifiable without DNA. TRBV23-1 is classed as an ORF, of uncertain function. There are 13 residues in the CDR3. CDR3 in amino acids: CASGGQQPTEAFF.

The CDR3 reads CASSSLARETQYF. The V gene is TRBV7-9, the J gene TRBJ2-5. The CDR3 has 13 residues. Germline V lookup: CDR1 SEHNR, CDR2 FQNEAQ (reference sequence). Using reference TRBV7-9 and TRBJ2-5 for the parts outside the CDR3, the full variable domain is DTGVSQNPRHKITKRGQNVTFRCDPISEHNRLYWYRQTLGQGPEFLTYFQNEAQLEKSRLLSDRFSAERPKGSFSTLEIQRTEQGDSAMYLCASSSLARETQYFGPGTRLLVL.

J is TRBJ1-2 and V is TRBV9. Germline CDR1 and CDR2: SGDLS and YYNGEE. CDR3 length: 13 residues. The CDR3: CASSVGGNYGYTF.

This chain joins TRBV20-1 and TRBJ2-1; there is no DNA to check the TCRdb D call of TRBD1. The CDR3 is made up of 14 amino acids. The germline CDR1 and CDR2 sequences are DFQATT and SNEGSKA (reference sequence). This CDR3 is CSARIPGFDNEQFF.

This rearrangement joins TRBV12-3 or TRBV12-4 to TRBJ2-1; with no DNA, the TCRdb D assignment of TRBD1 cannot be verified. This CDR3 comprises 15 residues. This CDR3 is CASSLGGSPYNEQFF.

The chain uses TRBV29-1 and TRBJ2-6. CDR1 is SQVTM and CDR2 is ANQGSEA in the germline V gene. The length of the CDR3 is 13 residues. The CDR3 region is CSVENSGANVLTF. Combining the CDR3 with reference TRBV29-1 and TRBJ2-6 gives the whole variable domain SAVISQKPSRDICQRGTSLTIQCQVDSQVTMMFWYRQQPGQSLTLIATANQGSEATYESGFVIDKFPISRPNLTFSTLTVSNMSPEDSSIYLCSVENSGANVLTFGAGSRLTVL.

The chain employs TRBV20-1 and TRBJ1-4; the D call from TCRdb, TRBD1, cannot be confirmed without DNA. CDR1 DFQATT and CDR2 SNEGSKA come from the germline V gene (reference sequence). The CDR3 is made up of 14 amino acids. The chain's CDR3 is CSAPWDTGGVKLFF.

The V and J genes are TRBV6-1 and TRBJ2-1; TCRdb designates TRBD1, a call that cannot be tested without DNA. Germline CDR1 reads MNHNS; CDR2 reads SASEGT. This CDR3 region has 15 residues. CDR3: CATVSGTESYNEQFF.

The chain is built from TRBV20-1 and TRBJ2-6; TCRdb indicates TRBD1, and absent DNA this call remains unverified. The V gene's germline CDR1 is DFQATT and CDR2 SNEGSKA (reference sequence). CDR3 size: 16 residues. This CDR3 is CSATTGGPSGANVLTF.

In terms of frequency, this clonotype is medium-sized (0.01 to 0.1%). CDR3 residues: CASSVVEGPIAGANVLTF. The chain combines TRBV10-2 with TRBJ2-6; the TCRdb call, TRBD2, lacks DNA for checking. Per germline, CDR1 WSHSY and CDR2 SAAADI. The CDR3 totals 18 residues.